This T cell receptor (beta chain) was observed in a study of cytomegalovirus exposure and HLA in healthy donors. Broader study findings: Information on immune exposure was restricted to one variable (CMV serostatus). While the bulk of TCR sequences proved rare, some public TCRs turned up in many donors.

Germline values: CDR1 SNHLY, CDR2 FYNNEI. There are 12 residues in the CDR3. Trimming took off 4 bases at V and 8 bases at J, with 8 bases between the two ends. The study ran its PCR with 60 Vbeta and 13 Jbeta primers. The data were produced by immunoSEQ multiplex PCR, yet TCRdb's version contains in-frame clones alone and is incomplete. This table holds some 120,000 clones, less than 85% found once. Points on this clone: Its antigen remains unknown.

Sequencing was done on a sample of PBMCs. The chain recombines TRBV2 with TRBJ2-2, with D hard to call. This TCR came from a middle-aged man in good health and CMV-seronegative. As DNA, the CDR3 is TGTGCCAGCAGTGTGATAGTGGGGGAGCTGTTTTTT. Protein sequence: CASSVIVGELFF.